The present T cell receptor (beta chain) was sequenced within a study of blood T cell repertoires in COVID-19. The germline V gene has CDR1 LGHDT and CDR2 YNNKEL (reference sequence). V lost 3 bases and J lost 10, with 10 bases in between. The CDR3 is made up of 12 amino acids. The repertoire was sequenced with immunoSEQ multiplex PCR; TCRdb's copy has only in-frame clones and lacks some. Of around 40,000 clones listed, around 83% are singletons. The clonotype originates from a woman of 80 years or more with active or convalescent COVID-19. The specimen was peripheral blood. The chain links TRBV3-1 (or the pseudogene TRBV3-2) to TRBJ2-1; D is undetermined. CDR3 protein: CASSQASLEQFF. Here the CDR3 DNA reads TGTGCCAGCAGCCAGGCCTCTCTGGAGCAGTTCTTC.